This record concerns one T cell receptor beta chain sequence. Its target is not known. Generated by immunoSEQ multiplex PCR, the TCRdb table keeps only in-frame clones and is missing some. The sample has 25,000 to 30,000 clones, about 80% seen once; the top ten hold 15% to 20%. This record comes from a study of CD4 T cells in relation to SARS-CoV-2 and coronaviruses. Study observations and caveats: Samples before the pandemic and after infection were not matched within any donor.

CD4+ T cells from unexposed donors were obtained before the COVID-19 pandemic (2011-2018). Isolation of CD4+ T cells took place after roughly nine days in culture. This CDR3 is built from 15 residues. Germline V gene sequence: CDR1 GTSNPN, CDR2 SVGIG (reference sequence). V shed 5 bases, J shed 2 bases, and the junction held 8 bases outside the gene matches. The chain employs TRBV30 and TRBJ2-1; 8 nucleotides line up with TRBD2. The clonotype was recovered from a human donor in good health. Source material: CD4+ T cells from PBMCs, cultured in vitro. CDR3 sequence: CAWAPGLVPYNEQFF. The CDR3 DNA reads as TGTGCCTGGGCCCCGGGACTAGTCCCCTACAATGAGCAGTTCTTC.